The clone carrying this T cell receptor beta chain was detected once. Antigen unknown. The treatment here: around 19 received Ad26.COV2.S at low or high dose, single or two shots; roughly five received placebo; per-sample allocation not given. All samples were drawn on day 63, counting from the first vaccine or placebo injection. Aged 18-55 years, donor was enrolled in Boston in 2020. This specimen comes from a study of Ad26.COV2.S vaccination and SARS-CoV-2 variants. Study information: Donor got 5x10^10 or 1x10^11 viral particles of Ad26.COV2.S. Findings of the study overall: From the TCR breadth and depth analyses, total T cell responses may have been underestimated.

Here immunoSEQ multiplex PCR was the method, and the copy in TCRdb shows in-frame clones only, minus some. There are 430,000 or so clones in the sample; 90% occur only once, and more than 9% lies in the top ten. The CDR3 has 17 amino acids. The germline gives CDR1 SGHDT, CDR2 YYEEEE. J lost 3 bases, V lost 4 bases, and 12 bases had no gene match. The sequencing here drew on peripheral blood, taken in a trial of Ad26.COV2.S vaccine versus placebo. The source is a person aged 18-60 years who received the Ad26.COV2.S COVID-19 vaccine or a placebo. The chain employs TRBV5-6 and TRBJ1-5, with 8 bases lining up with TRBD1. In DNA form, the CDR3 reads TGTGCCAGCAGCCCCCATCCGGACAGGGAACTCAATCAGCCCCAGCATTTT. The encoded protein is CASSPHPDRELNQPQHF.